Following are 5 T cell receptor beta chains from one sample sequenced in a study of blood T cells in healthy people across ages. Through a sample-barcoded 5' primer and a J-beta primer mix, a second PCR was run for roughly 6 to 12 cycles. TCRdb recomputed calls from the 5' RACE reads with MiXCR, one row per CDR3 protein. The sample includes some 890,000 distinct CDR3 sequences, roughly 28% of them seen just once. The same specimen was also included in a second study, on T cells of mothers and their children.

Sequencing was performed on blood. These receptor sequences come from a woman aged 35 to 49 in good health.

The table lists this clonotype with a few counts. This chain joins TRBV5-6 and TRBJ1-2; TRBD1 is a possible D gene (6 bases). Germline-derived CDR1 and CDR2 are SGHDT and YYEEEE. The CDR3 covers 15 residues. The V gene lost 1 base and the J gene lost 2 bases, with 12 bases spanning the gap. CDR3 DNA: TGTGCCAGCAGCTTGAAGGGACAATCCAACTATGGCTACACCTTC. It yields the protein CASSLKGQSNYGYTF.

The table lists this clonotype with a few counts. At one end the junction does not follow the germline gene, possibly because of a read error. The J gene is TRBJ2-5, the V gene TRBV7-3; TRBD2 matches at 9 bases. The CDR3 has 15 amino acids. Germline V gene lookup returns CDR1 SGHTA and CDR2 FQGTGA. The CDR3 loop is CTSSLGVAGAKTQYF. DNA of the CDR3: TGTACCAGCAGCCTCGGGGTAGCGGGGGCGAAGACCCAGTACTTC. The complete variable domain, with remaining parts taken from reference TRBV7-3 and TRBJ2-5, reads GAGVSQTPSNKVTEKGKYVELRCDPISGHTALYWYRQSLGQGPEFLIYFQGTGAADDSGLPNDRFFAVRPEGSVSTLKIQRTERGDSAVYLCTSSLGVAGAKTQYFGPGTRLLVL.

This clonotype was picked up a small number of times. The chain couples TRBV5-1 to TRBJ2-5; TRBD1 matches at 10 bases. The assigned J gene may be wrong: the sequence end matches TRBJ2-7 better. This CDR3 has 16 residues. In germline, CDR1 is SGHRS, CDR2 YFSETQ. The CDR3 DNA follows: TGCGCCAGCAGCGCCCTAACCGGGACAGGGGTGCACGAGCAGTACTTC. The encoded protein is CASSALTGTGVHEQYF.

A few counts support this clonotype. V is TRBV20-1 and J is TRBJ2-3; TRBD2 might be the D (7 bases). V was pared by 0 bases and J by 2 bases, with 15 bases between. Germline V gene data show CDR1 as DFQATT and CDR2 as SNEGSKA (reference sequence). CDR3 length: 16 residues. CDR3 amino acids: CSAREGGAVITDTQYF. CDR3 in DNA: TGCAGTGCTAGAGAGGGGGGGGCGGTTATCACAGATACGCAGTATTTT.

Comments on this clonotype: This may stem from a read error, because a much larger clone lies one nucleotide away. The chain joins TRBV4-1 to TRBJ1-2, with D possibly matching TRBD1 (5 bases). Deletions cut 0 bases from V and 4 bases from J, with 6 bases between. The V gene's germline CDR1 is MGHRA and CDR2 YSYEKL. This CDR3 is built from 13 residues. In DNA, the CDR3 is TGCGCCAGCAGCCAAGAGACAGTCTATGGCTACACCTTC. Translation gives CASSQETVYGYTF.